This note documents a single T cell receptor (beta chain) sequence. What it binds is unknown. Indicated treatment: 15 to 20 received Ad26.COV2.S at low or high dose, single or two shots; 5 received placebo; per-sample allocation not given. Sampling took place 63 days after the first vaccine or placebo injection. The ends were cut back, 4 bases at V and 3 bases at J, with 10 bases in the middle. CDR3 size: 15 residues. The germline CDR1 and CDR2 sequences are KGHSH and LQKENI. The data were taken from a study of Ad26.COV2.S vaccination and SARS-CoV-2 variants. Turning to the study itself: Enrolled in COV1001, the donor was in the Ad26.COV2.S trial arm, which received the vaccine. Dosing was one shot or two shots 56 days apart.

Generated by immunoSEQ multiplex PCR, the TCRdb table keeps only in-frame clones and is missing some. Counted here are approximately 300,000 clones, around 84% occurring once; the ten biggest clones make up 1.9%. The study's findings and limits: Measurement of non-spike TCR breadth gave similar results in vaccine and placebo recipients.

The sample in question was peripheral blood, obtained in a trial of Ad26.COV2.S vaccine versus placebo. The V call is TRBV18, the J call TRBJ2-6; maybe TRBD1 (6 bases). The clonotype originates from a person aged 18-65 years who received the Ad26.COV2.S COVID-19 vaccine or a placebo. CDR3 residues: CASSLGTNGANVLTF. The DNA for the CDR3 is TGTGCCAGCTCACTAGGGACAAATGGGGCCAACGTCCTGACTTTC.